This T cell receptor beta chain was retrieved from a study of CXCR3-negative and CXCR3-positive naive CD8 T cells. This CDR3 region has 12 residues. Per germline, CDR1 LGHDT and CDR2 YNNKEL (reference sequence). This clonotype is deemed medium-sized by its frequency. Preparation of TRB cDNA libraries relied on 5' RACE carrying UMI labels. TCRdb reanalyzed the 5' RACE reads, giving one entry per CDR3 protein sequence and no DNA. Its table records roughly 8,300 distinct CDR3 sequences. This TCR was recovered from a human donor in good health. Some clones in this sample may be carry-over from other donors' samples. The chain joins TRBV3-1 to TRBJ1-5. Sequencing was performed on naive CXCR3- CD8+ T cells from blood. Subset of the sample: CD45RO-CCR7+CD27+CD95- naive CD8+ T cells lacking CXCR3 (TNR3-). CDR3 region: CASSQGFKPQHF.